A single sample is the source of the 5 T cell receptor beta chains below, sequenced in a study of PD-1 blockade in classical Hodgkin lymphoma. TCRdb keeps only in-frame clones here, not all; method: immunoSEQ multiplex PCR. The sample comprises 70,000 or so clones, approximately 93% of which are singletons, and 2% to 3% rests with the top ten. Time point in this sample: newly diagnosed, previously untreated cHL patient sample. The material sequenced was peripheral blood mononuclear cells (PBMCs). The receptors originated from a human donor with classical Hodgkin lymphoma.

This clone appeared a few times. V is TRBV6-5 and J is TRBJ2-7; a weak D match, TRBD2 (6 bases). The CDR3 runs 14 residues. V lost 6 bases to trimming and J lost 7 bases, with 19 bases between them. CDR1 and CDR2 (germline): MNHEY, SVGAGI. CDR3 coding DNA: TGTGCCAGCAGGCAAGGAATCTCCGGGAGAGAGCAGTACTTC. Its protein is CASRQGISGREQYF.

V usage is TRBV29-1 and J usage is TRBJ2-2; D remains unclear. Trimming removed 5 bases from V and 4 bases from J, with 8 bases in between. The germline V gene encodes CDR1 SQVTM and CDR2 ANQGSEA. CDR3 length: 12 amino acids. The CDR3 spells CSVISITGELFF. CDR3 nucleotides: TGCAGCGTTATCAGTATCACCGGGGAGCTGTTTTTT.

This rearrangement joins TRBV19 to TRBJ1-5; 9 nucleotides align to TRBD1. V gave up 7 bases and J gave up 2 bases; unmatched junction bases: 12. Germline-derived CDR1 and CDR2 are LNHDA and SQIVND (reference sequence). The CDR3 loop spans 17 amino acids. The CDR3 protein is CASNDRGEWDGNQPQHF. CDR3 DNA sequence: TGTGCCAGTAACGACAGGGGGGAGTGGGATGGCAATCAGCCCCAGCATTTT.

The J gene is TRBJ2-2, the V gene TRBV5-4; D unresolved. Germline V lookup: CDR1 SGHNT, CDR2 YYREEE (reference sequence). With 0 bases removed from V and 5 bases from J, the gap between germline ends came to 14 bases. The CDR3 totals 16 residues. The CDR3 region is CASSLDTSSLTGELFF. Written as DNA, the CDR3 is TGTGCCAGCAGCTTGGATACGTCTAGTTTGACCGGGGAGCTGTTTTTT.

The chain employs TRBV7-2 and TRBJ2-2; D unresolved. The length of the CDR3 is 17 residues. V lost 1 base to trimming and J lost 0 bases, with 12 bases between them. Looked up from germline, CDR1 is SGHTA and CDR2 is FQGNSA. The DNA of the CDR3 is TGTGCCAGCAGCTTAGTGAGGAGCTATTCGAACACCGGGGAGCTGTTTTTT. It yields the protein CASSLVRSYSNTGELFF.